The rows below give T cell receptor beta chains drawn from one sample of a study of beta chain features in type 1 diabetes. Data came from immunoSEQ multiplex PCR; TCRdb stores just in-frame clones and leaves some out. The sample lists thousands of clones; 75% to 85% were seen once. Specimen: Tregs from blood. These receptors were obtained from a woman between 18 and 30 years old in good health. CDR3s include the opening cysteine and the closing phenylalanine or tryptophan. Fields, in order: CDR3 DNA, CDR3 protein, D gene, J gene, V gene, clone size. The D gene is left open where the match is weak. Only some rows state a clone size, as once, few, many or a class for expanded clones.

TGTGCCAGCAGCTCCAGATGGGGGGGCGCAATTGGGGGCTACACCTTC,CASSSRWGGAIGGYTF,.,TRBJ1-2,TRBV5-6,.
TGCGCCAGCAGCTTGGGCCTGGGGGCACTCAACACTGAAGCTTTCTTT,CASSLGLGALNTEAFF,.,TRBJ1-1,TRBV5-1,.
TGTGCCAGCAGTTACCCTGTAGAGACCCAGTACTTC,CASSYPVETQYF,.,TRBJ2-5,TRBV6-5,.
TGTGCCAGCAGCTCACTAGCGGGAGTCTATAGTGAGCAGTTCTTC,CASSSLAGVYSEQFF,TRBD2,TRBJ2-1,TRBV7-2,few
TGTGCCAGCAGTACCGGGACAATTTTCACAGATACGCAGTATTTT,CASSTGTIFTDTQYF,.,TRBJ2-3,TRBV6-1,.
TGTGCCAGCTCGACGGGACAGGCTTCCACTGAAGCTTTCTTT,CASSTGQASTEAFF,TRBD1,TRBJ1-1,TRBV18,.
TGCGCCAGCAGCTTGGCCGGGACAGGGGTAGAGGAGCAGTACTTC,CASSLAGTGVEEQYF,TRBD1,TRBJ2-7,TRBV5-1,.
TGTGCCAGCAGTTCCGCCAGGCCCCAGCATTTT,CASSSARPQHF,.,TRBJ1-5,TRBV27,.
TGCAGCGTTGAAGCAGGGTTCTATGGCTACACCTTC,CSVEAGFYGYTF,.,TRBJ1-2,TRBV29-1,.
TGTGCCAGCAGTGACTCGATCGGGGCCGGGGAGCTGTTTTTT,CASSDSIGAGELFF,.,TRBJ2-2,TRBV6-4,.
TGTGCCTGGAGTGTACGGCAGGGGGAGGGCTACACCTTC,CAWSVRQGEGYTF,TRBD1,TRBJ1-2,TRBV30,.
TGTGCCAGCACGGGACAGGGAATTGGCTACACCTTC,CASTGQGIGYTF,TRBD1,TRBJ1-2,TRBV2,.
TGTGCCAGCACTGGACTTTTGATCACAGATACGCAGTATTTT,CASTGLLITDTQYF,.,TRBJ2-3,TRBV6-1,few
TGCGCCAGCAGCCTGGGGACTAGCGGGAGGACAATCTACAATGAGCAGTTCTTC,CASSLGTSGRTIYNEQFF,TRBD2,TRBJ2-1,TRBV5-1,.
TGTGCCAGCAGTGTTACAGGCACTAGCGGAGATACGCAGTATTTT,CASSVTGTSGDTQYF,TRBD2,TRBJ2-3,TRBV6-1,.
TGTGCCAGCAGCTTAAGCTACACCGGGGAGCTGTTTTTT,CASSLSYTGELFF,.,TRBJ2-2,TRBV7-9,.
TGTGCCATCAGTGAGTCGGGGGGGGCCGCCTCTAGCACAGATACGCAGTATTTT,CAISESGGAASSTDTQYF,.,TRBJ2-3,TRBV10-3,few
TGTGCCAGCTCACCATATCTCTTACCGGACAGGGGCCATGAGCAGTTCTTC,CASSPYLLPDRGHEQFF,TRBD1,TRBJ2-1,TRBV18,.
TGTGCCAGTAGTTTCCAAACGGGGTCTCGCGGGAGATTCTACGAGCAGTACTTC,CASSFQTGSRGRFYEQYF,TRBD2,TRBJ2-7,TRBV19,once
TGTGCCAGCAGCTTATCACTATCCGGGACAGACAATTCACCCCTCCACTTT,CASSLSLSGTDNSPLHF,TRBD1,TRBJ1-6,TRBV7-9,.
TGCAGCGTTGTAGCTCAGGGTGGGTACGAGCAGTACTTC,CSVVAQGGYEQYF,.,TRBJ2-7,TRBV29-1,once
TGTGCCAGCAGCTTAACGTCTAGCGGCCTTTGGGTCTTC,CASSLTSSGLWVF,TRBD2,TRBJ2-1,TRBV7-3,.
TGTGCCAGCAGTTTAAAGAGATCCGGCTACACCTTC,CASSLKRSGYTF,.,TRBJ1-2,TRBV28,.
TGTGCCAGCAGCTTAGCGGCGGGGGGGCCACTGCTGTATTTT,CASSLAAGGPLLYF,TRBD2,TRBJ2-3,TRBV7-9,.
TGTGCCAGCCAGGATCCCGGAGAAAAACTGTTTTTT,CASQDPGEKLFF,.,TRBJ1-4,TRBV6-1,.
TGTGCCAGCAGCGGCGGGACTAGTTTCAATGAGCAGTTCTTC,CASSGGTSFNEQFF,TRBD2,TRBJ2-1,TRBV5-4,once
TGCAGCGTTGAAACCAGCGGGAGTGGGGGGGGTGAGCAGTTCTTC,CSVETSGSGGGEQFF,TRBD2,TRBJ2-1,TRBV29-1,.
TGTGCCAGCAGCTTACCCCCTGCTAGCGGGCTGAATGAGCAGTTCTTC,CASSLPPASGLNEQFF,TRBD2,TRBJ2-1,TRBV5-6,.
TGTGCCAGCAGCTTCGTCCAAGTCGGTGACACTGAAGCTTTCTTT,CASSFVQVGDTEAFF,.,TRBJ1-1,TRBV5-6,few
TGTGCCAGCAGCCCGAGCAGGGTTCAAGAGACCCAGTACTTC,CASSPSRVQETQYF,.,TRBJ2-5,TRBV7-3,.
TGCGCCAACCCTAAGGAGGAGGGGAATGGAAACACCATATATTTT,CANPKEEGNGNTIYF,.,TRBJ1-3,TRBV23-1,few